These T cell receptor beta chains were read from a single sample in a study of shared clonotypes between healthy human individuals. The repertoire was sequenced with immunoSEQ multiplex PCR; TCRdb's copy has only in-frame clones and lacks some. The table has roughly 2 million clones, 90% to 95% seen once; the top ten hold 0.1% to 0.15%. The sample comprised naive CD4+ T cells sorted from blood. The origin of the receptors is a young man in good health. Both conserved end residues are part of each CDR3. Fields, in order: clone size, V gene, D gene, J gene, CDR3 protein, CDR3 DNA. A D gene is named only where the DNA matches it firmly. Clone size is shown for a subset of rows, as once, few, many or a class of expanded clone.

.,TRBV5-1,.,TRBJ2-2,CASSLGAQGNTGELFF,TGCGCCAGCAGCTTGGGGGCGCAGGGGAACACCGGGGAGCTGTTTTTT
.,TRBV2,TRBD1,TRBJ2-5,CASGDGQGWETQYF,TGTGCCAGCGGGGATGGACAGGGTTGGGAGACCCAGTACTTC
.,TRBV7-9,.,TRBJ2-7,CASSLGSGDEQYF,TGTGCCAGCAGCTTAGGGTCAGGCGACGAGCAGTACTTC
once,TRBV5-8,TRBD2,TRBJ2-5,CASSLAGGGTGETQYF,TGTGCCAGCAGCTTGGCGGGAGGGGGTACAGGAGAGACCCAGTACTTC
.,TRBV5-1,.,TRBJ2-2,CASSLIPGELFF,TGCGCCAGCAGCTTGATTCCCGGGGAGCTGTTTTTT
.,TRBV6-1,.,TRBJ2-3,CASSSGPVTDTQYF,TGTGCCAGCAGTTCAGGGCCAGTCACAGATACGCAGTATTTT
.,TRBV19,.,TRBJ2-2,CASSIGRETGELFF,TGTGCCAGTAGTATAGGTAGGGAGACCGGGGAGCTGTTTTTT
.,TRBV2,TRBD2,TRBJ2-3,CASSIRTSGTSTDTQYF,TGTGCCAGCAGTATACGGACTAGCGGGACTAGCACAGATACGCAGTATTTT
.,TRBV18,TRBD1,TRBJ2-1,CASSPPADRAYSYNEQFF,TGTGCCAGCTCACCACCGGCGGACAGGGCATACTCCTACAATGAGCAGTTCTTC
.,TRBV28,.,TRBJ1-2,CATRVPNDYGYTF,TGTGCCACCCGGGTACCGAACGACTATGGCTACACCTTC
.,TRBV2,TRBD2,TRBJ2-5,CASSWGSGSGETQYF,TGTGCCAGCAGTTGGGGTAGCGGGAGTGGTGAGACCCAGTACTTC
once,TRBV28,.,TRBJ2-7,CPGRRPYEQYF,TGTCCAGGGCGCCGACCCTACGAGCAGTACTTC
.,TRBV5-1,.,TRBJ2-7,CASSLAAVSYEQYF,TGCGCCAGCAGCTTGGCAGCGGTCTCCTACGAGCAGTACTTC
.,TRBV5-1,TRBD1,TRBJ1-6,CASSSQGAANSPLHF,TGCGCCAGCAGCTCCCAGGGGGCCGCCAATTCACCCCTCCACTTT
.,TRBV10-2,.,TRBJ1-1,CASSAAGTGGEAFF,TGCGCCAGCAGTGCGGCAGGCACGGGGGGTGAAGCTTTCTTT
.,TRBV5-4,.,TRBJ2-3,CASSLGQQSTDTQYF,TGTGCCAGCAGCTTGGGTCAGCAGAGCACAGATACGCAGTATTTT
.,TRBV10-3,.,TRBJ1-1,CAISEELPVHTEAFF,TGTGCCATCAGTGAGGAACTGCCGGTTCACACTGAAGCTTTCTTT
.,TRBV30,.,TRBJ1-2,CAWSWDNYGYTF,TGTGCCTGGAGTTGGGACAACTATGGCTACACCTTC
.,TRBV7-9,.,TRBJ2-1,CASTRGAGTNSYNEQFF,TGTGCCAGCACCCGCGGGGCAGGGACCAACTCCTACAATGAGCAGTTCTTC
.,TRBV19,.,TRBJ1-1,CASSPRGGHLNTEAFF,TGTGCCAGTAGTCCTAGGGGAGGGCACTTGAACACTGAAGCTTTCTTT
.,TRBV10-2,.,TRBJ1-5,CASSEQGDQPQHF,TGCGCCAGCAGTGAGCAGGGCGACCAGCCCCAGCATTTT
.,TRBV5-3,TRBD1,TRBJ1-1,CARSLADRAREAFF,TGTGCCAGAAGCTTGGCGGACAGGGCCAGAGAAGCTTTCTTT
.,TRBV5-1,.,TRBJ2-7,CASSLGLGEIYEQYF,TGCGCCAGCAGCTTGGGTCTTGGGGAGATATACGAGCAGTACTTC
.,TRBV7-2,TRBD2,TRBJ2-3,CASSLGRGGRARNTQYF,TGTGCCAGCAGCTTAGGTCGTGGGGGGAGGGCCAGGAATACGCAGTATTTT
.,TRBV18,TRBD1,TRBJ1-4,CASSGGTGVEKLFF,TGTGCCAGCTCCGGCGGGACAGGGGTCGAAAAACTGTTTTTT
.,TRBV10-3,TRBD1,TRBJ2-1,CAISESPGQGGNEQFF,TGTGCCATCAGTGAGTCGCCGGGACAGGGGGGGAATGAGCAGTTCTTC
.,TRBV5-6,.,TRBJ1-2,CASSFGAGYTF,TGTGCCAGCAGCTTTGGGGCTGGCTACACCTTC
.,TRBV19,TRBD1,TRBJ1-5,CASSMSWSDRDQPQHF,TGTGCCAGTAGTATGTCGTGGTCGGACAGGGATCAGCCCCAGCATTTT
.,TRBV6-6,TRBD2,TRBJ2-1,CASSFSGRGDNEQFF,TGTGCCAGCAGCTTTAGCGGGAGAGGGGACAATGAGCAGTTCTTC
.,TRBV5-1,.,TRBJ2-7,CASSLAGELRVYEQYF,TGCGCCAGCAGCTTGGCGGGGGAGTTGAGGGTTTACGAGCAGTACTTC
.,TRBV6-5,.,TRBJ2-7,CASSSLYEQYF,TGTGCCAGCAGTTCGCTGTACGAGCAGTACTTC
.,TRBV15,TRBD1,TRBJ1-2,CATSSLSGQISGYTF,TGTGCCACCAGCTCACTATCGGGACAGATATCTGGCTACACCTTC
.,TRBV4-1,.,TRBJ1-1,CASSLPGSTEAFF,TGCGCCAGCAGCTTACCAGGGAGCACTGAAGCTTTCTTT
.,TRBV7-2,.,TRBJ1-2,CASSLAIAGNYGYTF,TGTGCCAGCAGCTTAGCAATCGCGGGGAACTATGGCTACACCTTC
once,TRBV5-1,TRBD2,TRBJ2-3,CASSLALAGGGAPNTQYF,TGCGCCAGCAGCTTGGCCCTGGCGGGCGGGGGGGCCCCAAATACGCAGTATTTT
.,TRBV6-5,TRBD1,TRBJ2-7,CASSKQGGRVEQYF,TGTGCCAGCAGTAAACAGGGGGGACGGGTCGAGCAGTACTTC
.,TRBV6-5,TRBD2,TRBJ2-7,CASSWTSGSYEQYF,TGTGCCAGCAGTTGGACTAGCGGGAGCTACGAGCAGTACTTC
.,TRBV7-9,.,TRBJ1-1,CASSPATNTEAFF,TGTGCCAGCAGCCCTGCCACGAACACTGAAGCTTTCTTT
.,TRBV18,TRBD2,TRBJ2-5,CASSPGLGPETQYF,TGTGCCAGCTCACCGGGACTAGGACCGGAGACCCAGTACTTC
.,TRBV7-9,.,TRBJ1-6,CASSSRSVSYNSPLHF,TGTGCCAGCAGCTCCCGGTCCGTCTCCTATAATTCACCCCTCCACTTT
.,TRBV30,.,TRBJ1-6,CAWSVGGKIHNSPLHF,TGTGCCTGGAGTGTAGGGGGGAAAATCCATAATTCACCCCTCCACTTT
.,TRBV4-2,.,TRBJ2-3,CASSQVSSPQADTQYF,TGTGCCAGCAGCCAAGTATCTAGCCCCCAGGCAGATACGCAGTATTTT